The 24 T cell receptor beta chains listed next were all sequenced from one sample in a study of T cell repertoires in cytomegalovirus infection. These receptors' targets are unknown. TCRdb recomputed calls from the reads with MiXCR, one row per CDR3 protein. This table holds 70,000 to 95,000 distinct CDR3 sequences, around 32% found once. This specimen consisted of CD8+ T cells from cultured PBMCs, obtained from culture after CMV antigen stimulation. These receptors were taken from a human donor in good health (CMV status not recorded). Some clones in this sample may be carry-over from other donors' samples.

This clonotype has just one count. DNA for the CDR3: TGTGCCAGCAGCCTTAGCGGGGTCCAAGAGACCCAGTACTTC. Residues: CASSLSGVQETQYF. V and J are TRBV7-6 and TRBJ2-5; 8 positions agree with TRBD2. The ends lost 5 bases at V and 1 base at J; junction bases unmatched: 3. The CDR3 length is 14 residues. Germline CDR1 SGHVS, CDR2 FNYEAQ.

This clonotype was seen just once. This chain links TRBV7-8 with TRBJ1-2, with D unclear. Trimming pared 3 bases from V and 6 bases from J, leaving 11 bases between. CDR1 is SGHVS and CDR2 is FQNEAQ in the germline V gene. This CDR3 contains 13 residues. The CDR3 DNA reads TGTGCCAGCAGCTTCCAGGCCAAGGATGGCTACACCTTC. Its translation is CASSFQAKDGYTF.

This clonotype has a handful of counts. The CDR3 is CASSLGSGTGANTGELFF. The CDR3 coding sequence is TGTGCCAGCAGCTTAGGGTCCGGGACAGGGGCTAACACCGGGGAGCTGTTTTTT. V gene TRBV7-8 combines with J gene TRBJ2-2; TRBD1 aligns across 10 bases. CDR3 length: 18 residues. CDR1 SGHVS and CDR2 FQNEAQ come from the germline V gene. Trimming cost V 1 base and J 2 bases; bases outside gene matches: 7.

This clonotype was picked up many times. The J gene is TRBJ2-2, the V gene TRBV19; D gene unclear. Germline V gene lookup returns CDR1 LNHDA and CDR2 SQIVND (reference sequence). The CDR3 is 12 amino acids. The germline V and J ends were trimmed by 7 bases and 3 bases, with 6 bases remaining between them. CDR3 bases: TGTGCCAGTACTGACCACACCGGGGAGCTGTTTTTT. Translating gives CASTDHTGELFF. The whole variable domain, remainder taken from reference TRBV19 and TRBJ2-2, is DGGITQSPKYLFRKEGQNVTLSCEQNLNHDAMYWYRQDPGQGLRLIYYSQIVNDFQKGDIAEGYSVSREKKESFPLTVTSAQKNPTAFYLCASTDHTGELFFGEGSRLTVL.

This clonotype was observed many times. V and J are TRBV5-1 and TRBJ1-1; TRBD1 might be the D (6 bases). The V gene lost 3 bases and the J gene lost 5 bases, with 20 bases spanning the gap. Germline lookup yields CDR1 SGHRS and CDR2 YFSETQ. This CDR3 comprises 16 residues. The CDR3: CASSWTPTGTATEAFF. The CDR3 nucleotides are TGCGCCAGCAGCTGGACCCCTACAGGGACGGCGACTGAAGCTTTCTTT. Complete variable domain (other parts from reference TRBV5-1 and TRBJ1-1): KAGVTQTPRYLIKTRGQQVTLSCSPISGHRSVSWYQQTPGQGLQFLFEYFSETQRNKGNFPGRFSGRQFSNSRSEMNVSTLELGDSALYLCASSWTPTGTATEAFFGQGTRLTVV.

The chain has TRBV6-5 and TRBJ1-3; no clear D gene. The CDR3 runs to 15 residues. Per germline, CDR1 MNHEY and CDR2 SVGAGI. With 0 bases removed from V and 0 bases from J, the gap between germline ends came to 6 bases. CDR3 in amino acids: CASSYSPSSGNTIYF. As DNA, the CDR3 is TGTGCCAGCAGTTACTCCCCGAGCTCTGGAAACACCATATATTTT.

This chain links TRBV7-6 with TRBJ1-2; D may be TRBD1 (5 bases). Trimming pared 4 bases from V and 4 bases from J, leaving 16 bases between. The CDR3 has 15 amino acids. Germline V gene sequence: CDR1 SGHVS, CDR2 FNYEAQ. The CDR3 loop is CASSSGTLGSYGYTF. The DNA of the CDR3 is TGTGCCAGCAGCTCCGGGACTCTCGGATCCTATGGCTACACCTTC.

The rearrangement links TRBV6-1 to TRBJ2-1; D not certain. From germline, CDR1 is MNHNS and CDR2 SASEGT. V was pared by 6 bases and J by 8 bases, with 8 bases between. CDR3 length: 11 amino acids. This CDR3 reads CASRYGYEQFF. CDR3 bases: TGTGCCAGCAGATATGGGTATGAGCAGTTCTTC.

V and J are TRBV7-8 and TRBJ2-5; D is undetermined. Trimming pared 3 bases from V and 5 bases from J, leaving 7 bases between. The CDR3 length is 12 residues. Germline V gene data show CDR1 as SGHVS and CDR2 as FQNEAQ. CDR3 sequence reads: CASSFPLETQYF. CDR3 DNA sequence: TGTGCCAGCAGCTTCCCCTTGGAGACCCAGTACTTC.

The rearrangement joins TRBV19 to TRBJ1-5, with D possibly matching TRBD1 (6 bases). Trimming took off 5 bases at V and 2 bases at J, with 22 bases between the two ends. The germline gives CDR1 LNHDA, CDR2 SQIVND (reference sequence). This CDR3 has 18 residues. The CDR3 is CASSPRQDSSYGNQPQHF. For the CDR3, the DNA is TGTGCCAGTAGTCCTCGACAGGACTCTAGTTATGGCAATCAGCCCCAGCATTTT. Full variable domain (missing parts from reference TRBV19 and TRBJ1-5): DGGITQSPKYLFRKEGQNVTLSCEQNLNHDAMYWYRQDPGQGLRLIYYSQIVNDFQKGDIAEGYSVSREKKESFPLTVTSAQKNPTAFYLCASSPRQDSSYGNQPQHFGDGTRLSIL.

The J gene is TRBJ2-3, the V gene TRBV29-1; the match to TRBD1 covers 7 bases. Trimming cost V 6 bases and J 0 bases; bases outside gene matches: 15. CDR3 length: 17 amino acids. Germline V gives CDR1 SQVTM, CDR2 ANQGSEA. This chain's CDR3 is CSVVPGQPETSTDTQYF. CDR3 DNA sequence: TGCAGCGTCGTACCGGGACAGCCAGAAACTAGCACAGATACGCAGTATTTT.

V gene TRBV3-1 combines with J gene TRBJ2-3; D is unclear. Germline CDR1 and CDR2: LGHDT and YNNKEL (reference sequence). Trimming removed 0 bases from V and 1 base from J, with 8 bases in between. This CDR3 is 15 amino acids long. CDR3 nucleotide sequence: TGTGCCAGCAGCCAAGACCGCCGCGGCACAGATACGCAGTATTTT. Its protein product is CASSQDRRGTDTQYF.

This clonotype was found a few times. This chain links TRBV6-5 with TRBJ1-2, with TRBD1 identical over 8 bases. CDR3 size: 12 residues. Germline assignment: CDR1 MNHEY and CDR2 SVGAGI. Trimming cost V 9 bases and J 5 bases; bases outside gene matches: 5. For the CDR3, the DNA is TGTGCCAGTACCCGACAGGGGTATGGCTACACCTTC. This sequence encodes CASTRQGYGYTF.

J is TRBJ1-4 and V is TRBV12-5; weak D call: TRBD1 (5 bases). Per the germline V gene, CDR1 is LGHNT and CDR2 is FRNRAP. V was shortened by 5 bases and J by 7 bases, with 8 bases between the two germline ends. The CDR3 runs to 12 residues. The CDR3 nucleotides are TGTGCTAGTGGTCGGGGCGGTGAAAAACTGTTTTTT. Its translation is CASGRGGEKLFF.

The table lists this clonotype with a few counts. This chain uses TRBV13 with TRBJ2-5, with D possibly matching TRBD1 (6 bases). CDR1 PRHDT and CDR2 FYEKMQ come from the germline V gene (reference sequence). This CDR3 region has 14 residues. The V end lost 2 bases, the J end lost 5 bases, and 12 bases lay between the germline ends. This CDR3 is CASSLPSQGETQYF. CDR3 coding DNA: TGTGCCAGCAGCTTACCCTCGCAGGGGGAGACCCAGTACTTC.

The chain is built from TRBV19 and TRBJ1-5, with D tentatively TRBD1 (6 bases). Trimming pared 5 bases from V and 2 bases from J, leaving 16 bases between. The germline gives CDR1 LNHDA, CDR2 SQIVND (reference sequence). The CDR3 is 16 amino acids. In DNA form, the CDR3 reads TGTGCCAGTAGTGAAGACAGGCTTACCGGCAATCAGCCCCAGCATTTT. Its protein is CASSEDRLTGNQPQHF.

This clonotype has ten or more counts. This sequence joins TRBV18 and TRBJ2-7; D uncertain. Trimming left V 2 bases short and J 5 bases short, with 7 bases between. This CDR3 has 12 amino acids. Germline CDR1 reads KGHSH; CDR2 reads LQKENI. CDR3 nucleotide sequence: TGTGCCAGCTCACCAAAGGGCCACGAGCAGTACTTC. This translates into CASSPKGHEQYF.

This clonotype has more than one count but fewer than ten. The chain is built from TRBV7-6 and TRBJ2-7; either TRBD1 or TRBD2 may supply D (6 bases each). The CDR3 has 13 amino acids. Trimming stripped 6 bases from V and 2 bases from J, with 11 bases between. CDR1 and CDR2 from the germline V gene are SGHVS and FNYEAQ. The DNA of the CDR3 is TGTGCCAGCAGGGACGGGGGCACCTACGAGCAGTACTTC. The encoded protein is CASRDGGTYEQYF.

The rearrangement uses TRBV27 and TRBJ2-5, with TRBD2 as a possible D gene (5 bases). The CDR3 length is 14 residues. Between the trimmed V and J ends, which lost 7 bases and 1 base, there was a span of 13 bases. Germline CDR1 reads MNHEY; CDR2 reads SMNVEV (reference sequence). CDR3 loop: CASMGRGLQETQYF. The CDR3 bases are TGTGCCAGCATGGGTCGGGGTCTCCAAGAGACCCAGTACTTC.

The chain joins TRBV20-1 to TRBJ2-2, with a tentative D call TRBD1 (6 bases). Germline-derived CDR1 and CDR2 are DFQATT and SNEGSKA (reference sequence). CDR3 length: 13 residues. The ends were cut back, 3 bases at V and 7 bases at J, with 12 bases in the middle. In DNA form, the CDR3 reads TGCAGTGCTAGTGAGGACAGAAGCGGGGAGCTGTTTTTT. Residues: CSASEDRSGELFF.

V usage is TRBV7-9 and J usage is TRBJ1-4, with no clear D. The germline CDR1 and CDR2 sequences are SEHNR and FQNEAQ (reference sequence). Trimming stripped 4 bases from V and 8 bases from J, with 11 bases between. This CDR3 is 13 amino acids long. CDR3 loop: CASSSPGGEKLFF. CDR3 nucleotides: TGTGCCAGCAGCTCCCCGGGAGGAGAAAAACTGTTTTTT.

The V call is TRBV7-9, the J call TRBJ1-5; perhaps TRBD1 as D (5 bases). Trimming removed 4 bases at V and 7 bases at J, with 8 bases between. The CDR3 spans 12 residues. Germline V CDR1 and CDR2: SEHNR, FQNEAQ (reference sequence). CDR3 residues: CASSYGAQPQHF. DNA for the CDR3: TGTGCCAGCAGCTACGGGGCACAGCCCCAGCATTTT.

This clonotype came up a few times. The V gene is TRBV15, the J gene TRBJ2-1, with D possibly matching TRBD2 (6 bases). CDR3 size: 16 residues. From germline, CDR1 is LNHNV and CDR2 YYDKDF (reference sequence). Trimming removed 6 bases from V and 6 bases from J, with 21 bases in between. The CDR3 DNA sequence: TGTGCCACCAGGACCGGTGCGGGGAGAGCGGTCAATGAGCAGTTCTTC. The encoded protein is CATRTGAGRAVNEQFF.

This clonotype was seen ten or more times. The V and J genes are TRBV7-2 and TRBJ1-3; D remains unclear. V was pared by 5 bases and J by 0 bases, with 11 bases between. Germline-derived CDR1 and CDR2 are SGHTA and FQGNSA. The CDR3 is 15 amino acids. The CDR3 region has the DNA TGTGCCAGCAGCATGAATCACAACTCTGGAAACACCATATATTTT. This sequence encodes CASSMNHNSGNTIYF.